These T cell receptor beta chains were read from a single sample in a study of beta chain features in type 1 diabetes. The protocol was immunoSEQ multiplex PCR, while the TCRdb copy is restricted to in-frame clones and leaves out a portion. The sample records 300,000 or so clones, 13% being singletons. Sequencing used naive CD4+ T cells from blood. The receptors come from a woman under 30 with type 1 diabetes. CDR3s include the opening cysteine and the closing phenylalanine or tryptophan. The D gene is left open where the match is weak. Not every row has a clone size; where given, it reads once, few, many or a size class.

TGTGCCAGCTCACCACCCCTCGGGGAGACCCAGTACTTC	CASSPPLGETQYF	NA	NA	TRBV18	TRBJ2-5
TGTGCCAGCAGCGTATCTAGGTTAGCGGGAGGTGTCGGGGAGCTGTTTTTT	CASSVSRLAGGVGELFF	TRBD2	few	TRBV9	TRBJ2-2
TGTGCCAGCTATTCTAACGGGGAGCTGTTTTTT	CASYSNGELFF	NA	few	TRBV28	TRBJ2-2
TGCGCCAGCAGCTGGGACAGGCTGAACACCGGGGAGCTGTTTTTT	CASSWDRLNTGELFF	TRBD1	NA	TRBV5-1	TRBJ2-2
TGTGCCAGCAGTAACGGGGGCGGGAGTTACAATGAGCAGTTCTTC	CASSNGGGSYNEQFF	NA	few	TRBV28	TRBJ2-1
TGTGCCTGGGGGGGGGTTAACTATGGCTACACCTTC	CAWGGVNYGYTF	NA	few	TRBV30	TRBJ1-2
TGTGCCAGCAGTTACGGGACAGGTAACAATGAGCAGTTCTTC	CASSYGTGNNEQFF	TRBD1	NA	TRBV6-6	TRBJ2-1
TGTGCCAGCAGCCCCTTAACAGCCTCTAGCACAGATACGCAGTATTTT	CASSPLTASSTDTQYF	NA	NA	TRBV14	TRBJ2-3
TGTGCCAGCAGTTACGCACTAGCGGGAGCGGGGAATGAGCAGTTCTTC	CASSYALAGAGNEQFF	TRBD2	NA	TRBV6-5	TRBJ2-1
TGTGCCAGCAGTTTAGCTTTGGGGACTGGCAGCTCCTACGAGCAGTACTTC	CASSLALGTGSSYEQYF	NA	few	TRBV27	TRBJ2-7
TGCGCCAGCAGCCAAGCGGGCCTAGCGGGAGTGACGGGAGAGACCCAGTACTTC	CASSQAGLAGVTGETQYF	TRBD2	NA	TRBV4-3	TRBJ2-5
TGCGCCAGCAGCCTCAAGACAGGTGACCCTTATGGCTACACCTTC	CASSLKTGDPYGYTF	NA	NA	TRBV23-1	TRBJ1-2
TGTGCCAGCAGCTTGGGAAAAGGGACTAGCGGGTGGTTCGATACGCAGTATTTT	CASSLGKGTSGWFDTQYF	TRBD2	NA	TRBV5-6	TRBJ2-3
TGTGCCAGCAGCTTGGTTGTAGGCCAGGGCCAAGAGACCCAGTACTTC	CASSLVVGQGQETQYF	NA	NA	TRBV5-6	TRBJ2-5
TGTGCCAGCAGTTACGAGGGAGAGAACGGGGAGCTGTTTTTT	CASSYEGENGELFF	NA	NA	TRBV6-5	TRBJ2-2
TGTGCCTGGAGTGTTCCAATCCGGGGGTATGGCTACACCTTC	CAWSVPIRGYGYTF	NA	NA	TRBV30	TRBJ1-2
TGTGCCAGCAGTTACGAGGCAGGGGGGGAAAAACTGTTTTTT	CASSYEAGGEKLFF	TRBD1	few	TRBV6-6	TRBJ1-4
TGTGCCAGCAGTGAATATGAGGGAGGGCCGGAGACCCAGTACTTC	CASSEYEGGPETQYF	TRBD2	few	TRBV25-1	TRBJ2-5
TGTGCCAGCAGCTTACTCGGTAGCGGGGGGGATACGCAGTATTTT	CASSLLGSGGDTQYF	TRBD2	NA	TRBV7-6	TRBJ2-3
TGTGCCAGCAGTAGCAACTCGAACACCGGGGAGCTGTTTTTT	CASSSNSNTGELFF	NA	few	TRBV27	TRBJ2-2
TGCGCCAGCAGCCAAGAGCCGCAGGCATCGAATAGAAATGAGCAGTTCTTC	CASSQEPQASNRNEQFF	NA	few	TRBV4-1	TRBJ2-1
TGTGCCAGCACCCGGGAGGCACCGAACACTGAAGCTTTCTTT	CASTREAPNTEAFF	NA	NA	TRBV28	TRBJ1-1